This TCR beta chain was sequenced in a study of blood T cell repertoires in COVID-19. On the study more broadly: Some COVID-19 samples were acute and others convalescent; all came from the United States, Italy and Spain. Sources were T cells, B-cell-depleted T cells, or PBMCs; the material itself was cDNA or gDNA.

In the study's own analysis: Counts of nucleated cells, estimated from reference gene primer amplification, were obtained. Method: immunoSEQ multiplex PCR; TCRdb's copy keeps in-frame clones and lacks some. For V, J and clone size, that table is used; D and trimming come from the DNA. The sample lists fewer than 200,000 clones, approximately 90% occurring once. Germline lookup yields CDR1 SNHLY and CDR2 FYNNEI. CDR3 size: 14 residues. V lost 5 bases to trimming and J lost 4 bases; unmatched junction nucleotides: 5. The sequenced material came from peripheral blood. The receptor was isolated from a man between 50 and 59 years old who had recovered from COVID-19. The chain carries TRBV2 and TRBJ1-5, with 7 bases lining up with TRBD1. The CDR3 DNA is TGTGCCAGCAGTTATAGACAGGGTAATCAGCCCCAGCATTTT. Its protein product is CASSYRQGNQPQHF. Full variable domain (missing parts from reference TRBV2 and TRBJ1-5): EPEVTQTPSHQVTQMGQEVILRCVPISNHLYFYWYRQILGQKVEFLVSFYNNEISEKSEIFDDQFSVERPDGSNFTLKIRSTKLEDSAMYFCASSYRQGNQPQHFGDGTRLSIL.